A single TCR beta chain is shown here with its context. These data belong to a study of OX40 agonist ivuxolimab in advanced cancers. Repertoires were generated with immunoSEQ multiplex PCR, while TCRdb's copy carries only in-frame clones and drops some. The table lists almost 50,000 clones, under 90% of them singletons. The specimen comprised CD4+ or CD8+ T cells sorted from blood, sampled in a trial of the OX40 agonist ivuxolimab. The TCR was taken from an adult with an advanced solid tumor such as melanoma, head and neck, liver or kidney cancer.

CDR3 loop: CASSRPGISYNEQFF. CDR3 DNA: TGTGCCAGCAGTCGACCAGGGATTTCCTACAATGAGCAGTTCTTC. The chain combines TRBV27 with TRBJ2-1; D might be TRBD1 (5 bases). The V end was cut by 5 bases, the J end by 1 base, with 12 bases between. Germline loops: CDR1 MNHEY, CDR2 SMNVEV (reference sequence). This CDR3 spans 15 amino acids.